This T cell receptor beta chain was sequenced in a study of shared clonotypes between healthy human individuals. General study findings and limits: Rarefaction revealed incomplete sorted-subset sequencing despite large depth. All-four-donor shared clonotypes had higher generation probabilities than non-shared clonotypes did.

Repertoires were generated with immunoSEQ multiplex PCR, while TCRdb's copy carries only in-frame clones and drops some. Of over 2 million clones listed, roughly 94% are singletons. Points on this clone: Its specificity is not known.

Terminally differentiated effector memory CD45RA+ cells were excluded from the naive CD8 cells, which were CD45RO-negative and positively selected for CCR7. Each of the donors was a healthy adult who was HIV-negative and had not had a recent acute infection or vaccination. The germline V gene encodes CDR1 SEHNR and CDR2 FQNEAQ (reference sequence). The CDR3 is made up of 15 amino acids. V was pared by 1 base and J by 4 bases, with 8 bases between. This sequence was found in a man aged 18-30 years in good health. Sequences were obtained from naive CD8+ T cells sorted from blood. This chain links TRBV7-9 with TRBJ1-6; TRBD1 might be the D (6 bases). The CDR3 region has the DNA TGTGCCAGCAGCTTAGAAGGACAGTATAATTCACCCCTCCACTTT. It translates to CASSLEGQYNSPLHF. The variable domain in full, with the rest retrieved from reference TRBV7-9 and TRBJ1-6, is DTGVSQNPRHKITKRGQNVTFRCDPISEHNRLYWYRQTLGQGPEFLTYFQNEAQLEKSRLLSDRFSAERPKGSFSTLEIQRTEQGDSAMYLCASSLEGQYNSPLHFGNGTRLTVT.